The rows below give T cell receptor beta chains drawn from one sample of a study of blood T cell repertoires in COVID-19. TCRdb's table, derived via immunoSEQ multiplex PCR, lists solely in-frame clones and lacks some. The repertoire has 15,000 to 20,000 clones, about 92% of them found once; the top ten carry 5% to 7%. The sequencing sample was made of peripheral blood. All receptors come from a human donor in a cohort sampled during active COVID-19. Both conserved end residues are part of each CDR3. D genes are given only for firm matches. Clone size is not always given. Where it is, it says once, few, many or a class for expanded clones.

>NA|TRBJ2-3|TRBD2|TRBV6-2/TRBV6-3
TGTGCCAGCAGTTCCCTAGCGGGAGTTGGGACAGATACGCAGTATTTT
CASSSLAGVGTDTQYF
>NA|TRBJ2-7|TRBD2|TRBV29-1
TGCAGCGGGACTAGCGGGAGCGCGATCCGTGACGAGCAGTACTTC
CSGTSGSAIRDEQYF
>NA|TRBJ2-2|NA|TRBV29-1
TGCAGCGTTCTTGCGGGTGCCGGGGAGCTGTTTTTT
CSVLAGAGELFF
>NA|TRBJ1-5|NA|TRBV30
TGTGCCTGGAGCGGCGGGACGTATCAGCCCCAGCATTTT
CAWSGGTYQPQHF
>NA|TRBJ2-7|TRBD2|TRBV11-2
TGTGCCAGCAGCCCAAGCGGACTAGCGAAGGACTACGAGCAGTACTTC
CASSPSGLAKDYEQYF
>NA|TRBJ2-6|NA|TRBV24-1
TGTGCCACCCCAGACACTAGTGACTCTGGGGCCAACGTCCTGACTTTC
CATPDTSDSGANVLTF
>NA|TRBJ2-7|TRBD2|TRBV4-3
TGCGCCAGCAGCCAAGACCCTAGCGGGAATGCCTACGAGCAGTACTTC
CASSQDPSGNAYEQYF
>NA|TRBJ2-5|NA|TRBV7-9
TGTGCCAGCAGCTTAGGTACTAGCCACCCTCAAGAGACCCAGTACTTC
CASSLGTSHPQETQYF
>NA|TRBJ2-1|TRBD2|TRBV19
TGTGCCAGTACTAGCGGGGGGAACCCGCCCTACAATGAGCAGTTCTTC
CASTSGGNPPYNEQFF
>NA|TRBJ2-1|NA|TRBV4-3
TGCGCCAGCAGCCAAGGTGGGGGGGGCTTTGGTGAGCAGTTCTTC
CASSQGGGGFGEQFF
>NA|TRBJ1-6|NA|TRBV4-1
TGCGCCAGCAGGCATCCTACAGGGCTTCGATCACCCCTCCACTTT
CASRHPTGLRSPLHF
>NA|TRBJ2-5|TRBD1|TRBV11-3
TGTGCCAGCAGCTTAGGCGGGACAGGGGAAGAGACCCAGTACTTC
CASSLGGTGEETQYF
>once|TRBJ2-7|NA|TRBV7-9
TGTGCCAGCAGCCCCCCAAACGACAGCGAGCAGTACTTC
CASSPPNDSEQYF
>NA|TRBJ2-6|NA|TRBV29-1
TGCAGCGCCTGGGACACATCACCTGGGGCCAACGTCCTGACTTTC
CSAWDTSPGANVLTF
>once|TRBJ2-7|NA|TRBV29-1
TGCAGCGTTGATCTGGCAGGGAGGACCTACGAGCAGTACTTC
CSVDLAGRTYEQYF
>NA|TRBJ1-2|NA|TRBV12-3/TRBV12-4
TGTGCCAGCAGTTTTCTGGAGAACTATGGCTACACCTTC
CASSFLENYGYTF
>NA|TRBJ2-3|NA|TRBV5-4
TGTGCCAGCAGCTTGCGGACAGATACGCAGTATTTT
CASSLRTDTQYF
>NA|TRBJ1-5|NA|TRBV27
TGTGCCAGCAGTTTATCGTGGGAGACAGGTATCAATCAGCCCCAGCATTTT
CASSLSWETGINQPQHF
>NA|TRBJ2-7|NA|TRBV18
TGTGCCAGCTCACTAGAGGGCGACGAGCAGTACTTC
CASSLEGDEQYF
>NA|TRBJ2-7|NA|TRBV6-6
TGTGCCAGCAGTTATGGGGCCCGCTACGAGCAGTACTTC
CASSYGARYEQYF
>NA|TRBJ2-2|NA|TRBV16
TGTGCCAGCAGCCATAGGAACACCGGGGAGCTGTTTTTT
CASSHRNTGELFF
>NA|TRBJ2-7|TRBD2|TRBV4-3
TGCGCCAGCAGCAAAGGACTAGCGGGGGGTTACGAGCAGTACTTC
CASSKGLAGGYEQYF
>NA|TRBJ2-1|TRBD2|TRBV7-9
TGTGCCAGCAGGCCAACTAGCGGGGTAAGCAATGAGCAGTTCTTC
CASRPTSGVSNEQFF
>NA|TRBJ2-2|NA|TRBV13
TGTGCCAGCAGCTTAGGCAGGGCCGGGGAGCTGTTTTTT
CASSLGRAGELFF
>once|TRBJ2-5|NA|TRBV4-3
TGCGCCAGCAGCCAAGATCGTTCGGGTAGCGGTCTACAAGAGACCCAGTACTTC
CASSQDRSGSGLQETQYF
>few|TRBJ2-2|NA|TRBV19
TGTGCCAGTAGTATTTATGGCTTAAACACCGGGGAGCTGTTTTTT
CASSIYGLNTGELFF
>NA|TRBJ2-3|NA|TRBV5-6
TGTGCCAGCAGCCTTTTCACAGATACGCAGTATTTT
CASSLFTDTQYF
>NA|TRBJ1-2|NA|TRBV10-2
TGCGCCAGTACCGGGGAGGCAGTGGCGTTGTATGGCTACACCTTC
CASTGEAVALYGYTF
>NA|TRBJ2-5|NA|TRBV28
TGTGCCAGCACGCACAGGGCAATCCAACAAGAGACCCAGTACTTC
CASTHRAIQQETQYF
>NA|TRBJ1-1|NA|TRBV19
TGTGCCAGTAGTATACCTACAGAAGAAGCTTTCTTT
CASSIPTEEAFF
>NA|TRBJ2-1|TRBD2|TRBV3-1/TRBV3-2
TGTGCCAGCAGCCCCGAGGGGCTAGCGGGGAGTTCCTACAATGAGCAGTTCTTC
CASSPEGLAGSSYNEQFF
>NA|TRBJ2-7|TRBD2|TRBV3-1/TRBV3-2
TGTGCCAGCAGCCAAGAACTAGCGGGGAGCTCCTACGAGCAGTACTTC
CASSQELAGSSYEQYF
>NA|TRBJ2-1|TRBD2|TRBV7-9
TGTGCCAGCAGCTTAGGTGTAGCGGGGGGGCGAAATGAGCAGTTCTTC
CASSLGVAGGRNEQFF
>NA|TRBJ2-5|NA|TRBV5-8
TGTGCCAGCAGCTTCGAGGGATCGGAGACCCAGTACTTC
CASSFEGSETQYF
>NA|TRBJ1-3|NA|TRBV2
TGTGCCAGCAGTGCCTCCCGGGTAGGAGGAAACACCATATATTTT
CASSASRVGGNTIYF
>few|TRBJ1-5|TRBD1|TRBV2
TGTGCCAGCAACACAGGGGGCTCCAATCAGCCCCAGCATTTT
CASNTGGSNQPQHF
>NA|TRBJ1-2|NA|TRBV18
TGTGCCAGCTCACTGGCGACAGTTAACTATGGCTACACCTTC
CASSLATVNYGYTF
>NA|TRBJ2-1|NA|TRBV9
TGTGCCAGCAGCACCAACTCTAATGAGCAGTTCTTC
CASSTNSNEQFF
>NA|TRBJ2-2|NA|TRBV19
TGTGCCAGTAGTATAGACAGGGGAAGGGGGGAGCTGTTTTTT
CASSIDRGRGELFF
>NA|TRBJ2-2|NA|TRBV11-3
TGTGCCAGCAGCCAGACTAGGGTAACAGGGGAGCTGTTTTTT
CASSQTRVTGELFF
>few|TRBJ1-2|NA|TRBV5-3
TGTGCCAGAAGCCTCCGGGAGCGGCCTAACTATGGCTACACCTTC
CARSLRERPNYGYTF
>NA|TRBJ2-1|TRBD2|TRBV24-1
TGTGCCACCAGTGACTACACTAGCGGGGAGGGGTATGAGCAGTTCTTC
CATSDYTSGEGYEQFF
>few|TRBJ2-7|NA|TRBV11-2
TGTGCCAGCAGCCTAAATCACAGGGACTACGAGCAGTACTTC
CASSLNHRDYEQYF
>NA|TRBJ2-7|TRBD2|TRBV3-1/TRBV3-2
TGTGCCAGCAGCCCACGACTAGCCCAACTGACCTACGAGCAGTACTTC
CASSPRLAQLTYEQYF
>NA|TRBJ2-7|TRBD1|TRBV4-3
TGCGCCAGCAGCCAGTACAGGGGTGACGAGCAGTACTTC
CASSQYRGDEQYF
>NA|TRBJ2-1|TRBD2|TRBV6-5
TGTGCCAGCGGGAGGTGGGAGGGCTCCTACAATGAGCAGTTCTTC
CASGRWEGSYNEQFF
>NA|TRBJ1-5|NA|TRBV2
TGTGCCAGCAGTATCGTCCCCAATCAGCCCCAGCATTTT
CASSIVPNQPQHF
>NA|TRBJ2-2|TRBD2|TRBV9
TGTGCCAGCAGCGCGCACATAGCGGGAGGAGGCACCGGGGAGCTGTTTTTT
CASSAHIAGGGTGELFF
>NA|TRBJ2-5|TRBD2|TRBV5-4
TGTGCCAGCAGCTCCCAAGGACTAGAAGAGACCCAGTACTTC
CASSSQGLEETQYF
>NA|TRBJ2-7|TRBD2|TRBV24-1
TGTGCCACCTCGGGGGGAGGGACCGGCTCCTACGAGCAGTACTTC
CATSGGGTGSYEQYF